This T cell receptor (beta chain) was recovered during a study of identical twins. Study observations and caveats: There were fewer insertions in abundant cord blood beta clonotypes, but memory repertoires showed no such pattern. Rather than following the same donors, the conclusions depended on cross-sectional statistical analysis.

Germline loops: CDR1 SGHAT, CDR2 FQNNGV. CDR3 size: 15 residues. After removal of 3 bases from V and 7 bases from J, the junction contained 8 bases not matched to a gene. Addition of a universal primer site occurred through template switching, and cDNA carried unique molecular identifiers. TCRdb passed the 5' RACE reads through MiXCR, listing each CDR3 protein once. The data hold 140,000 to 150,000 distinct CDR3 sequences, with under 4.5% observed a single time. This clonotype was recorded at least ten times. Its antigen is unidentified. The source material was memory T cells sorted from blood. The genes are TRBV11-2 and TRBJ2-1, with TRBD2 matching 8 bases. This sequence originates from a man between 18 and 35 years old in good health. CDR3 residues: CASSLSEREWNEQFF. In DNA form, the CDR3 reads TGTGCCAGCAGCTTGTCTGAGCGGGAGTGGAATGAGCAGTTCTTC.